The 27 T cell receptor beta chains below all came from one sample that was sequenced in a study of blood T cell repertoires in COVID-19. Some clones are missing from TCRdb's copy, which holds only in-frame ones; the method was immunoSEQ multiplex PCR. The data hold approximately 120,000 clones, with around 89% observed a single time. Sequenced sample: peripheral blood. These receptor sequences come from a human donor in a cohort sampled during active COVID-19.

This clone was found once. This chain joins TRBV7-2 and TRBJ2-7; TRBD2 matches at 8 bases. The ends lost 5 bases at V and 9 bases at J; junction bases unmatched: 12. There are 14 residues in the CDR3. Germline CDR1 SGHTA, CDR2 FQGNSA. In nucleotides, the CDR3 is TGTGCCAGCAGCCTATTCGGGGGGGGCGAGGCGCAGTACTTC. As protein: CASSLFGGGEAQYF.

This chain uses TRBV6-5 with TRBJ1-5; TRBD1 might be the D (6 bases). The V gene's germline CDR1 is MNHEY and CDR2 SVGAGI. The CDR3 spans 15 residues. V lost 6 bases to trimming and J lost 0 bases, with 12 bases between them. As DNA, the CDR3 is TGTGCCAGCAGACATGGGGGCTATAGCAATCAGCCCCAGCATTTT. Protein sequence: CASRHGGYSNQPQHF.

The chain joins TRBV5-6 to TRBJ2-1; the D gene is possibly TRBD1 (6 bases). The V end lost 1 base, the J end lost 3 bases, and 14 bases lay between the germline ends. From germline, CDR1 is SGHDT and CDR2 YYEEEE. This CDR3 contains 16 residues. This CDR3 reads CASSLPAGASYNEQFF. The CDR3 DNA sequence: TGTGCCAGCAGCTTGCCGGCAGGGGCTAGCTACAATGAGCAGTTCTTC.

The chain uses TRBV18 and TRBJ1-1, with D possibly TRBD1 on 6 matching bases. Trimming took 4 bases from V and 0 from J, leaving 15 bases between them. This CDR3 has 16 residues. The germline gives CDR1 KGHSH, CDR2 LQKENI. The CDR3: CASSLGHSQMNTEAFF. The CDR3 DNA reads TGTGCCAGCTCACTGGGACATTCCCAAATGAACACTGAAGCTTTCTTT.

The V gene is TRBV7-3, the J gene TRBJ2-3; the match to TRBD2 covers 9 bases. The trim removed 10 bases at V and 0 bases at J, leaving 11 bases unmatched. CDR1 and CDR2 (germline): SGHTA, FQGTGA. The CDR3 is made up of 16 amino acids. The CDR3 sequence is CANVGGLAGSTDTQYF. CDR3 DNA: TGTGCCAATGTGGGGGGCCTAGCGGGGAGCACAGATACGCAGTATTTT.

The J gene is TRBJ1-2, the V gene TRBV4-1; maybe TRBD1 (6 bases). CDR3 length equals 14 residues. V was cut by 4 bases and J by 7 bases, with 16 bases left in between. Germline V gene data show CDR1 as MGHRA and CDR2 as YSYEKL. CDR3 DNA: TGCGCCAGCAGCCCAACACAGGGATTGGGTGGCTACACCTTC. This translates into CASSPTQGLGGYTF.

This clone was seen once. This chain links TRBV28 with TRBJ1-1; TRBD1 matches 8 bases. After removal of 2 bases from V and 0 bases from J, the junction contained 11 bases not matched to a gene. The CDR3 covers 18 residues. The germline V gene has CDR1 MDHEN and CDR2 SYDVKM. Written as DNA, the CDR3 is TGTGCCAGCAGTTTAGGGGACAGGTTTACGTTCATGAACACTGAAGCTTTCTTT. Its translation is CASSLGDRFTFMNTEAFF. The entire variable domain, with the rest obtained from reference TRBV28 and TRBJ1-1, is as follows: DVKVTQSSRYLVKRTGEKVFLECVQDMDHENMFWYRQDPGLGLRLIYFSYDVKMKEKGDIPEGYSVSREKKERFSLILESASTNQTSMYLCASSLGDRFTFMNTEAFFGQGTRLTVV.

The chain carries TRBV5-6 and TRBJ2-3; TRBD1 matches at 9 bases. This CDR3 has 16 residues. The germline gives CDR1 SGHDT, CDR2 YYEEEE. The trim removed 4 bases at V and 0 bases at J, leaving 6 bases unmatched. CDR3 region: CASSVDRGYSTDTQYF. CDR3 in DNA: TGTGCCAGCAGCGTCGACAGGGGGTATAGCACAGATACGCAGTATTTT.

The rearrangement joins TRBV27 to TRBJ1-2, with a tentative D call TRBD1 (6 bases). V lost 3 bases, J lost 4 bases, and 15 bases lay in between. The CDR3 consists of 15 residues. Germline V gene data show CDR1 as MNHEY and CDR2 as SMNVEV (reference sequence). The CDR3 sequence is CASSFLRGAVYGYTF. The CDR3 nucleotides are TGTGCCAGCAGTTTCCTCCGGGGGGCGGTCTATGGCTACACCTTC.

CDR3 in amino acids: CASSLGPSGSHEQYF. CDR3 nucleotide sequence: TGTGCCAGCAGCCTAGGGCCTAGCGGGAGCCACGAGCAGTACTTC. The V call is TRBV11-2, the J call TRBJ2-7; TRBD2 agrees at 10 bases. Germline V gives CDR1 SGHAT, CDR2 FQNNGV. J was trimmed by 5 bases and V by 5 bases; bases with no gene match: 9. The CDR3 runs 15 residues.

V is TRBV5-1 and J is TRBJ1-6, with D perhaps matching TRBD1 (5 bases). This CDR3 has 15 amino acids. V was trimmed by 2 bases and J by 8 bases, leaving 14 bases between them. Germline V gives CDR1 SGHRS, CDR2 YFSETQ. This chain's CDR3 is CASSFQERGHSPLHF. The DNA of the CDR3 is TGCGCCAGCAGCTTCCAAGAAAGGGGTCATTCACCCCTCCACTTT.

V is TRBV28 and J is TRBJ2-1; 7 bases agree with TRBD2. CDR3 length equals 15 residues. Trimming at V came to 4 bases and at J to 5 bases, leaving 8 bases not matched to a gene. Germline lookup yields CDR1 MDHEN and CDR2 SYDVKM. CDR3 amino acids: CASSSGGSIHNEQFF. CDR3 DNA: TGTGCCAGCAGTTCAGGCGGGAGTATCCACAATGAGCAGTTCTTC.

Notes on this clone: The germline gene is not matched at one end of the junction; a read error may be the cause. This sequence joins TRBV2 and TRBJ1-6; D is unclear. Germline CDR1 reads SNHLY; CDR2 reads FYNNEI. CDR3 length equals 14 residues. The CDR3 DNA reads as TGTGCCAGCAGAGGTCTCGGGAGTGGTTCATCCCTCCACTTT. The encoded protein is CASRGLGSGSSLHF. Full variable domain (outside the CDR3, taken from reference TRBV2 and TRBJ1-6): EPEVTQTPSHQVTQMGQEVILRCVPISNHLYFYWYRQILGQKVEFLVSFYNNEISEKSEIFDDQFSVERPDGSNFTLKIRSTKLEDSAMYFCASRGLGSGSSLHFGNGTRLTVT.

This chain connects TRBV18 to TRBJ1-3; D is possibly TRBD1 (5 bases). The CDR3 sequence is 15 residues long. Between the trimmed V and J ends, which lost 3 bases and 0 bases, there was a span of 9 bases. Germline assignment: CDR1 KGHSH and CDR2 LQKENI. CDR3: CASSPQGLSGNTIYF. CDR3 in DNA: TGTGCCAGCTCACCTCAGGGACTCTCTGGAAACACCATATATTTT.

This clone was counted between two and nine times. The chain carries TRBV5-1 and TRBJ1-5, with D possibly TRBD1 on 5 matching bases. Per germline, CDR1 SGHRS and CDR2 YFSETQ. Trimming took off 0 bases at V and 3 bases at J, with 10 bases between the two ends. This CDR3 has 15 residues. CDR3 residues: CASSLGQGFNQPQHF. The CDR3 nucleotides read TGCGCCAGCAGCTTGGGGCAGGGATTCAATCAGCCCCAGCATTTT.

The chain is built from TRBV5-1 and TRBJ2-1; possible D gene TRBD2, 6 bases. The germline V and J ends were trimmed by 4 bases and 4 bases, with 18 bases remaining between them. This CDR3 has 16 residues. Germline CDR1 and CDR2: SGHRS and YFSETQ. CDR3 amino acids: CASSLVGGVGYNEQFF. CDR3 nucleotides: TGCGCCAGCAGCCTTGTGGGGGGAGTGGGGTACAATGAGCAGTTCTTC.

This chain connects TRBV7-2 to TRBJ1-2; D gene ambiguous. The germline gives CDR1 SGHTA, CDR2 FQGNSA. The CDR3 has 16 amino acids. The ends were cut back, 0 bases at V and 3 bases at J, with 14 bases in the middle. CDR3 sequence reads: CASSLAGDGLYYGYTF. The CDR3 nucleotides are TGTGCCAGCAGCTTAGCGGGAGATGGACTGTACTATGGCTACACCTTC.

J is TRBJ2-7 and V is TRBV2, with 8 bases matching TRBD1. CDR3 size: 14 residues. Germline trimming cut 5 bases from V and 4 bases from J; bases unmatched to any gene: 7. Germline CDR1 reads SNHLY; CDR2 reads FYNNEI. The CDR3 here is CASSQQGATYEQYF. In DNA, the CDR3 is TGTGCCAGCAGTCAGCAGGGGGCTACGTACGAGCAGTACTTC. The full variable domain, in which reference TRBV2 and TRBJ2-7 provide the parts outside the CDR3, is EPEVTQTPSHQVTQMGQEVILRCVPISNHLYFYWYRQILGQKVEFLVSFYNNEISEKSEIFDDQFSVERPDGSNFTLKIRSTKLEDSAMYFCASSQQGATYEQYFGPGTRLTVT.

The CDR3 region is CASSYTSGWDEQYF. The CDR3 coding sequence is TGTGCCAGCAGCTATACTAGCGGTTGGGACGAGCAGTACTTC. This chain joins TRBV7-9 and TRBJ2-7; the match to TRBD2 covers 8 bases. Germline lookup yields CDR1 SEHNR and CDR2 FQNEAQ (reference sequence). The junction had 7 bases not matched to a gene; V was cut back by 4 bases and J by 5 bases. This CDR3 has 14 residues.

The chain joins TRBV2 to TRBJ2-1, with 10 bases fitting TRBD1. This CDR3 is built from 15 residues. V gave up 6 bases and J gave up 2 bases; unmatched junction bases: 4. Germline CDR1 and CDR2: SNHLY and FYNNEI. This CDR3 reads CASSPDRGAYNEQFF. The CDR3 DNA is TGTGCCAGCAGCCCGGACAGGGGGGCCTACAATGAGCAGTTCTTC.

The gene calls are TRBV5-1 and TRBJ2-3; D might be TRBD1 (5 bases). Trimming pared 5 bases from V and 6 bases from J, leaving 19 bases between. The CDR3 totals 15 residues. The germline gives CDR1 SGHRS, CDR2 YFSETQ. The CDR3 region is CASSYGHTDIDTQYF. CDR3 nucleotides: TGCGCCAGCAGTTACGGACATACGGACATCGATACGCAGTATTTT.

This chain connects TRBV7-6 to TRBJ2-2, with D maybe TRBD1 (6 bases). Germline V lookup: CDR1 SGHVS, CDR2 FNYEAQ. V was pared by 1 base and J by 7 bases, with 10 bases between. CDR3 length: 14 amino acids. The DNA for the CDR3 is TGTGCCAGCAGCTTAGGGACAGACGGCGGGGAGCTGTTTTTT. It specifies CASSLGTDGGELFF.

The V gene is TRBV7-9, the J gene TRBJ2-5; 13 bases agree with TRBD2. V lost 8 bases, J lost 2 bases, and 8 bases stayed unmatched. The CDR3 sequence is 16 residues long. The germline V gene has CDR1 SEHNR and CDR2 FQNEAQ (reference sequence). The CDR3 protein is CASLGTSGITQETQYF. CDR3 nucleotides: TGTGCCAGCCTGGGGACTAGCGGGATAACACAAGAGACCCAGTACTTC.

The chain's CDR3 is CASSQVLAGGQVTQYF. CDR3 bases: TGTGCCAGCAGCCAAGTACTAGCGGGGGGGCAAGTCACGCAGTATTTT. This chain joins TRBV3-1 (or the pseudogene TRBV3-2) and TRBJ2-3; TRBD2 matches 13 bases. The CDR3 runs to 16 residues. CDR1 and CDR2 from the germline V gene are LGHDT and YNNKEL (reference sequence). V was pared by 1 base and J by 9 bases, with 7 bases of the junction left unmatched.

The chain links TRBV15 to TRBJ1-2, with D uncertain. Germline V gene data show CDR1 as LNHNV and CDR2 as YYDKDF (reference sequence). This CDR3 contains 15 residues. V was clipped by 2 bases and J by 2 bases, with 12 bases between them. DNA of the CDR3: TGTGCCACCAGCAGACTCGGAGGGTCGAACTATGGCTACACCTTC. Amino acid sequence: CATSRLGGSNYGYTF.

J is TRBJ2-3 and V is TRBV7-9, with TRBD2 as a possible D gene (6 bases). The V gene's germline CDR1 is SEHNR and CDR2 FQNEAQ (reference sequence). V gave up 0 bases and J gave up 2 bases, with 9 bases separating them. The CDR3 contains 15 residues. The CDR3 DNA reads as TGTGCCAGCAGCTTAGCAAGGGACTCCACAGATACGCAGTATTTT. This encodes CASSLARDSTDTQYF. Variable domain in full (rest from reference TRBV7-9 and TRBJ2-3): DTGVSQNPRHKITKRGQNVTFRCDPISEHNRLYWYRQTLGQGPEFLTYFQNEAQLEKSRLLSDRFSAERPKGSFSTLEIQRTEQGDSAMYLCASSLARDSTDTQYFGPGTRLTVL.

The chain couples TRBV5-1 to TRBJ2-7, with 13 bases that match TRBD2. V lost 3 bases, J lost 7 bases, and 7 bases stayed unmatched. Germline values: CDR1 SGHRS, CDR2 YFSETQ. The CDR3 is made up of 15 amino acids. CDR3 amino acids: CASSSLTSGGLEQYF. Here the CDR3 DNA reads TGCGCCAGCAGCTCCTTGACTAGCGGGGGGCTGGAGCAGTACTTC.